A selection of T cell receptor beta chains follows, all from one sample in a study of PD-L1 blockade in urothelial cancer. Generated by immunoSEQ multiplex PCR, the TCRdb table keeps only in-frame clones and is missing some. Among some 63,000 clones listed, 75% to 85% were seen once. The specimen comprised PBMCs, sampled around atezolizumab (anti-PD-L1) treatment. These receptors came from a man between 65 and 85 years old with urothelial cancer. Both conserved end residues are part of each CDR3. The D gene is left open where the match is weak. Clone size is stated in some rows and not others, as once, few, many or a class when expanded.

v_call,j_call,clone_size,d_call,cdr3_nt,cdr3_aa
TRBV5-1,TRBJ2-2,once,TRBD1,TGCGCCAGCAGCAGCGGACAGGGAAACACCGGGGAGCTGTTTTTT,CASSSGQGNTGELFF
TRBV2,TRBJ1-2,-,-,TGTGCCAGCAGAGCCGGGACTTCCTATGGCTACACCTTC,CASRAGTSYGYTF
TRBV7-9,TRBJ1-2,-,-,TGTGCCAGCAGCTCAGAGGAGGGAGGGGGCTACACCTTC,CASSSEEGGGYTF
TRBV27,TRBJ2-4,-,TRBD1,TGTGCCAGCAGAACAGGGGAAAACATTCAGTACTTC,CASRTGENIQYF
TRBV27,TRBJ2-3,-,-,TGTGCCAGCAGTTTATTGTACAGGGACACAGATACGCAGTATTTT,CASSLLYRDTDTQYF
TRBV4-1,TRBJ1-2,-,-,TGCGCCAGCAGCCAAGATGGGCAGGGGTTCTATGGCTACACCTTC,CASSQDGQGFYGYTF
TRBV6-6,TRBJ2-3,-,TRBD1,TGTGCCAGCAGTTACGAGGGGGCCAGCACAGATACGCAGTATTTT,CASSYEGASTDTQYF
TRBV18,TRBJ2-1,-,-,TGTGCCAGCTCCGGGGAGGTTGAGCAGTTCTTC,CASSGEVEQFF
TRBV5-5,TRBJ1-5,-,-,TGTGCCAGCAGCTGGGACACTAGCAATCAGCCCCAGCATTTT,CASSWDTSNQPQHF
TRBV5-1,TRBJ2-2,-,TRBD1,TGCGCCAGCAGCTCCTCGGGACAGGGCAACACCGGGGAGCTGTTTTTT,CASSSSGQGNTGELFF
TRBV9,TRBJ2-2,few,TRBD2,TGTGCCAGCAGCGTAGGGTCTAGCGGGGGCACCGGGGAGCTGTTTTTT,CASSVGSSGGTGELFF
TRBV27,TRBJ2-3,-,TRBD1,TGTGCCAGCAGTGGGACAGGGATCCTCTATACGCAGTATTTT,CASSGTGILYTQYF
TRBV5-1,TRBJ2-7,-,TRBD1,TGCGCCAGCAGCTGGACAGGCCCCAGCTCCTACGAGCAGTACTTC,CASSWTGPSSYEQYF
TRBV9,TRBJ2-5,-,TRBD2,TGTGCCAGCAGCGTAGGCCCCCTTTCCGGGGGGGCCGGGGAGACCCAGTACTTC,CASSVGPLSGGAGETQYF
TRBV28,TRBJ2-7,-,-,TGTGCCAGCAGTTTAGGGCACTACGAGCAGTACTTC,CASSLGHYEQYF
TRBV7-9,TRBJ1-3,-,-,TGTGCCAGCAGCTTAGGGACACTTGGAAACACCATATATTTT,CASSLGTLGNTIYF
TRBV19,TRBJ2-7,-,-,TGTGCCAGTAGTCACGGGCTCTGGACTTCTCCGGGCGAGCAGTACTTC,CASSHGLWTSPGEQYF
TRBV4-1,TRBJ1-5,-,-,TGCGCCAGCTCTCATGGCGGGGGTATCGATCAGCCCCAGCATTTT,CASSHGGGIDQPQHF
TRBV27,TRBJ2-5,-,-,TGTGCCAGCGGATACAGAAACCAAGAGACCCAGTACTTC,CASGYRNQETQYF
TRBV5-8,TRBJ2-5,-,TRBD1,TGTGCCAGCAGCCAAGGGACAGGGGGTGGAGAGACCCAGTACTTC,CASSQGTGGGETQYF
TRBV9,TRBJ2-3,-,TRBD1,TGTGCCAGCAGCGTAGGTCCGGGACAGGGTAGCTCGGATACGCAGTATTTT,CASSVGPGQGSSDTQYF
TRBV5-5,TRBJ1-6,-,-,TGTGCCAGCAGTGCAGTTTTGTGGAATTCACCCCTCCACTTT,CASSAVLWNSPLHF
TRBV29-1,TRBJ2-3,-,-,TGCAGCGTTGGTACAGGGTCTACAGATACGCAGTATTTT,CSVGTGSTDTQYF
TRBV6-5,TRBJ1-3,-,-,TGTGCCAGCGGACAGTCCAGCTTCTCTGGAAACACCATATATTTT,CASGQSSFSGNTIYF
TRBV27,TRBJ2-7,-,TRBD1,TGTGCCAGCAGTTTAAGGCCCCCGGGACAGGGGGTTACCTACGAGCAGTACTTC,CASSLRPPGQGVTYEQYF
TRBV5-1,TRBJ2-5,-,TRBD2,TGCGCCAGCAGCATGGGACTAGCGGGGGGAGGAGAGACCCAGTACTTC,CASSMGLAGGGETQYF
TRBV6-1,TRBJ2-3,once,-,TGTGCCAGCAGTGAAGGAAACTCGGGAGGCACAGATACGCAGTATTTT,CASSEGNSGGTDTQYF